This entry lists 23 T cell receptor beta chains sequenced from one sample in a study of blood T cells in healthy people across ages. Combining a sample-barcoded 5' primer with a J-beta primer mix, a second PCR ran for about 6 to 11 cycles. TCRdb re-called the 5' RACE reads with MiXCR, one entry per CDR3 protein. The repertoire holds 850,000 to 1,100,000 distinct CDR3 sequences, with roughly two fifths as singletons. The material sequenced was blood. The receptor set was obtained from a man between 18 and 29 years old in good health.

Only a few counts were recorded for this clonotype. The rearrangement uses TRBV6-2 or TRBV6-3 and TRBJ2-3, with D hard to call. V was cut by 4 bases and J by 1 base, with 18 bases left in between. This CDR3 has 17 amino acids. Germline CDR1 and CDR2: MNHEY and SVGEGT. CDR3 nucleotide sequence: TGTGCCAGCAGTTCGAGACCTCCAGGCTGGGGCACAGATACGCAGTATTTT. Translating gives CASSSRPPGWGTDTQYF.

This clonotype was found a few times. The rearrangement joins TRBV7-2 to TRBJ2-3; D possibly matches TRBD1 or TRBD2 (6 bases each). Germline CDR1 is SGHTA and CDR2 is FQGNSA. The CDR3 runs to 16 residues. Trimming removed 2 bases from V and 0 bases from J, with 12 bases in between. CDR3: CASSLSRGLSTDTQYF. CDR3 bases: TGTGCCAGCAGCTTAAGTCGGGGGCTAAGCACAGATACGCAGTATTTT.

The rearrangement joins TRBV11-1 to TRBJ2-1; D is unclear. The V gene lost 4 bases and the J gene lost 8 bases, with 15 bases spanning the gap. From germline, CDR1 is SGHAT and CDR2 FQDESV (reference sequence). The CDR3 contains 14 residues. CDR3 DNA: TGTGCCAGCAGCTCCCGCGAGCCGATAGATGAGCAGTTCTTC. It encodes CASSSREPIDEQFF.

In its sample, this clonotype was seen many times. This chain joins TRBV7-2 and TRBJ2-3; D is unresolved. Trimming took off 5 bases at V and 3 bases at J, with 6 bases between the two ends. Germline loops: CDR1 SGHTA, CDR2 FQGNSA. The CDR3 is 12 amino acids. CDR3 sequence reads: CASSRMTDTQYF. CDR3 nucleotides: TGTGCCAGCAGCCGTATGACAGATACGCAGTATTTT.

The chain uses TRBV20-1 and TRBJ2-3; TRBD2 might be the D (6 bases). CDR1 is DFQATT and CDR2 is SNEGSKA in the germline V gene (reference sequence). This CDR3 contains 15 residues. The germline V and J ends were trimmed by 0 bases and 4 bases, with 14 bases remaining between them. The CDR3, as DNA: TGCAGTGCTAGAGATTCCTGGCGGGGAGCAGATACGCAGTATTTT. It specifies CSARDSWRGADTQYF.

In its sample, this clonotype was seen a few times. V gene TRBV6-2 or TRBV6-3 combines with J gene TRBJ2-4; D ambiguous. V gave up 7 bases and J gave up 0 bases, with 10 bases separating them. This CDR3 contains 14 residues. CDR1 is MNHEY and CDR2 is SVGEGT in the germline V gene. The CDR3 nucleotides read TGTGCCAGCAAGATCGAACTAGCCAAAAACATTCAGTACTTC. Translated: CASKIELAKNIQYF.

The rearrangement joins TRBV4-1 to TRBJ2-6; D perhaps matches TRBD1 (5 bases). V dropped 1 base and J dropped 9 bases, with 7 bases sitting between them. Germline CDR1 and CDR2: MGHRA and YSYEKL. The CDR3 is 13 amino acids. The DNA of the CDR3 is TGCGCCAGCAGCCAAGTAACAGGCAACGTCCTGACTTTC. Translation: CASSQVTGNVLTF.

This clonotype came up a few times. The chain combines TRBV12-3 or TRBV12-4 with TRBJ2-7; a weak D match, TRBD1 (5 bases). The ends were cut back, 6 bases at V and 6 bases at J, with 15 bases in the middle. The CDR3 totals 13 residues. CDR3 residues: CASRPSTGFEQYF. The CDR3 nucleotides read TGTGCCAGCAGACCCTCAACAGGTTTCGAGCAGTACTTC.

The chain recombines TRBV7-3 with TRBJ1-1; D not certain. CDR3 length: 14 amino acids. The germline V gene encodes CDR1 SGHTA and CDR2 FQGTGA. Deletions cut 1 base from V and 8 bases from J, with 14 bases between. Here the CDR3 DNA reads TGTGCCAGCAGCTTAAACGCCGGAGGAGTCGAAGCTTTCTTT. Translating it yields CASSLNAGGVEAFF.

This clonotype occurred many times. This rearrangement joins TRBV7-9 to TRBJ2-3, with 7 bases aligning to TRBD2. The CDR3 loop spans 14 amino acids. The trim removed 10 bases at V and 0 bases at J, leaving 7 bases unmatched. Germline loops: CDR1 SEHNR, CDR2 FQNEAQ (reference sequence). The CDR3 coding sequence is TGTGCCATCCGCACCGGGGGGAGCACAGATACGCAGTATTTT. Translation gives CAIRTGGSTDTQYF.

This clonotype was counted a few times. The genes are TRBV18 and TRBJ2-3; D ambiguous. V shed 3 bases and J shed 2 bases, with 9 bases lying between them. This CDR3 has 14 amino acids. Germline V gives CDR1 KGHSH, CDR2 LQKENI. DNA for the CDR3: TGTGCCAGCTCACCTCTCCCAGCCACAGATACGCAGTATTTT. It translates to CASSPLPATDTQYF.

This clonotype appeared a few times. This chain links TRBV28 with TRBJ2-3; unclear D gene. Germline lookup yields CDR1 MDHEN and CDR2 SYDVKM. This CDR3 is 14 amino acids long. Trimming took off 6 bases at V and 1 base at J, with 11 bases between the two ends. The CDR3 spells CASRPAQGTDTQYF. In DNA, the CDR3 is TGTGCCAGCAGACCAGCTCAGGGCACAGATACGCAGTATTTT.

This CDR3 reads CASSVTGGGEKLFF. Written as DNA, the CDR3 is TGCGCCAGCAGCGTGACAGGGGGAGGTGAAAAACTGTTTTTT. The chain combines TRBV5-1 with TRBJ1-4; 9 bases are a match to TRBD1. V gave up 4 bases and J gave up 7 bases; unmatched junction bases: 5. In germline, CDR1 is SGHRS, CDR2 YFSETQ. This CDR3 has 14 amino acids.

V is TRBV25-1 and J is TRBJ1-6; D is uncertain. The V end lost 4 bases, the J end lost 0 bases, and 10 bases lay between the germline ends. This CDR3 is 16 amino acids long. Germline lookup yields CDR1 MGHDK and CDR2 SYGVNS. CDR3 residues: CASSASGSSYNSPLHF. As DNA, the CDR3 is TGTGCCAGCAGTGCCAGCGGGAGCTCCTATAATTCACCCCTCCACTTT.

The table lists this clonotype with many counts. This chain uses TRBV10-3 with TRBJ1-1; D is ambiguous. Germline CDR1 reads ENHRY; CDR2 reads SYGVKD. This CDR3 has 12 residues. V was shortened by 11 bases and J by 5 bases, with 15 bases between the two germline ends. CDR3 sequence reads: CAAAEGRTEAFF. CDR3 sequence (DNA): TGTGCCGCCGCAGAAGGGCGAACTGAAGCTTTCTTT.

This clonotype was counted ten times or more. The V call is TRBV10-3, the J call TRBJ1-2; D remains unclear. Trimming removed 4 bases from V and 1 base from J, with 4 bases in between. The CDR3 has 12 amino acids. The germline V gene has CDR1 ENHRY and CDR2 SYGVKD. In DNA form, the CDR3 reads TGTGCCATCAGTGGCAATAACTATGGCTACACCTTC. This sequence encodes CAISGNNYGYTF.

This clonotype has just one count. At one end, the junction sequence differs from germline, possibly due to a read error. This chain connects TRBV7-9 to TRBJ1-6; TRBD1 matches 10 bases. Looked up from germline, CDR1 is SEHNR and CDR2 is FQNEAQ (reference sequence). This CDR3 is 18 amino acids long. The DNA for the CDR3 is TGTGCCAGCAGCTCCGACAGGGGGCGGACGCCCTATAATTCACCCCCCCACTTT. Protein sequence: CASSSDRGRTPYNSPPHF. Variable domain in full (rest from reference TRBV7-9 and TRBJ1-6): DTGVSQNPRHKITKRGQNVTFRCDPISEHNRLYWYRQTLGQGPEFLTYFQNEAQLEKSRLLSDRFSAERPKGSFSTLEIQRTEQGDSAMYLCASSSDRGRTPYNSPPHFGNGTRLTVT.

This clonotype turned up a few times. The chain is built from TRBV9 and TRBJ2-3, with D tentatively TRBD1 or TRBD2 (6 bases each). The germline CDR1 and CDR2 sequences are SGDLS and YYNGEE. The CDR3 extends over 15 amino acids. Trimming took 3 bases from V and 2 from J, leaving 13 bases between them. The CDR3 protein is CASSEGGHATDTQYF. CDR3 nucleotides: TGTGCCAGCAGCGAGGGGGGACACGCCACAGATACGCAGTATTTT.

The V and J genes are TRBV10-3 and TRBJ1-1, with D unclear. V was shortened by 2 bases and J by 10 bases, with 8 bases between the two germline ends. Per the germline V gene, CDR1 is ENHRY and CDR2 is SYGVKD. The CDR3 has 11 amino acids. This CDR3 is CAISEGGGAFF. Here the CDR3 DNA reads TGTGCCATCAGTGAGGGAGGAGGAGCTTTCTTT.

A few counts support this clonotype. The chain recombines TRBV7-2 with TRBJ2-3, with 11 bases that match TRBD2. Germline CDR1 reads SGHTA; CDR2 reads FQGNSA. The CDR3 sequence is 19 residues long. V trimming: 6 bases; J trimming: 3 bases; junction bases outside the gene matches: 17. The CDR3 DNA reads TGTGCCAGCAGTCCTCCCACCACTATATTAGCGGGGGGGACAGATACGCAGTATTTT. It yields the protein CASSPPTTILAGGTDTQYF.

This chain connects TRBV6-6 to TRBJ2-1, with a possible D match to TRBD2 (7 bases). Trimming removed 0 bases from V and 4 bases from J, with 13 bases in between. Per the germline V gene, CDR1 is MNHNY and CDR2 is SVGAGI (reference sequence). The CDR3 loop spans 16 amino acids. The DNA of the CDR3 is TGTGCCAGCAGTTACTCGGAGGGGGGGCCGTACAATGAGCAGTTCTTC. Its protein product is CASSYSEGGPYNEQFF.

This chain connects TRBV7-9 to TRBJ2-2, with D possibly TRBD1 on 5 matching bases. The V end lost 3 bases, the J end lost 1 base, and 12 bases lay between the germline ends. Germline values: CDR1 SEHNR, CDR2 FQNEAQ (reference sequence). CDR3 length: 16 amino acids. The DNA for the CDR3 is TGTGCCAGCAGCTTTACTGTTACAGGGAACACCGGGGAGCTGTTTTTT. Protein product: CASSFTVTGNTGELFF.

The genes are TRBV5-1 and TRBJ1-6; 8 positions agree with TRBD1. The V and J ends lost 3 bases and 10 bases, in that order; junction bases with no gene match: 3. Per the germline V gene, CDR1 is SGHRS and CDR2 is YFSETQ. This CDR3 region has 13 residues. The CDR3 here is CASSSDRESPLHF. The CDR3 bases are TGCGCCAGCAGCTCGGACAGGGAATCACCCCTCCACTTT.